This TCR beta chain was sequenced in a study of T cell responses to AZD1222 COVID-19 vaccine. A single count supports this clone. Only in-frame clones appear in the TCRdb table, and some are missing; sequencing was by immunoSEQ multiplex PCR. The top ten hold 2.5% to 4% of the sample, which has 110,000 to 150,000 clones, around 92% seen once. Germline assignment: CDR1 SGHRS and CDR2 YFSETQ. With 0 bases removed from V and 4 bases from J, the gap between germline ends came to 8 bases. CDR3 size: 14 residues. The rearrangement links TRBV5-1 to TRBJ2-1, with D maybe TRBD1 (5 bases). The sequence came from an adult who received the AZD1222 COVID-19 vaccine. The sample here was peripheral blood, taken 28 days after the second AZD1222 dose. The CDR3 DNA reads as TGCGCCAGCAGCTTGGGGGCAGGGTACAATGAGCAGTTCTTC. This sequence encodes CASSLGAGYNEQFF. The full variable domain, completed using reference TRBV5-1 and TRBJ2-1, is KAGVTQTPRYLIKTRGQQVTLSCSPISGHRSVSWYQQTPGQGLQFLFEYFSETQRNKGNFPGRFSGRQFSNSRSEMNVSTLELGDSALYLCASSLGAGYNEQFFGPGTRLTVL.